This T cell receptor (beta chain) stems from a study of blood T cell repertoires in COVID-19. In the authors' workflow: Counts of nucleated cells, estimated from reference gene primer amplification, were obtained. Some clones are missing from TCRdb's copy, which holds only in-frame ones; the method was immunoSEQ multiplex PCR. V and J calls and clone size come straight from that table; D and trimming were deduced from the DNA. The table records 60,000 or so clones, more than 65% of them present only once. Trimming shortened V by 5 bases and J by 7 bases, and 12 bases separated the two germline ends. Germline assignment: CDR1 MDHEN and CDR2 SYDVKM. The CDR3 has 12 amino acids.

This clonotype was obtained from a human donor in a cohort sampled during active COVID-19. The chain combines TRBV28 with TRBJ2-7; D is unresolved. The sequenced sample consisted of peripheral blood. CDR3 nucleotide sequence: TGTGCCAGCAGTCGCGGCCTGTTAGAGCAGTACTTC. It yields the protein CASSRGLLEQYF. The full variable domain, rest sourced from reference TRBV28 and TRBJ2-7, is DVKVTQSSRYLVKRTGEKVFLECVQDMDHENMFWYRQDPGLGLRLIYFSYDVKMKEKGDIPEGYSVSREKKERFSLILESASTNQTSMYLCASSRGLLEQYFGPGTRLTVT.